This entry features one T cell receptor (beta chain) sequence. The antigen remains undetermined. The data are from a study of T-cell memory formation after mild COVID-19. Study results and limitations: Among contracting clones, CD4+ were mainly CM/EM and CD8+ enriched in EMRA. Pre-infection memory already had some responding clones, implying cross-reactive memory joined.

TCRdb processed the 5' RACE reads anew with MiXCR; each CDR3 protein has one entry. Of fewer than 50,000 distinct CDR3 sequences detected, around 7.2% appear once; the ten largest clones hold 1.4%. The CDR3 spans 14 residues. Deletions cut 5 bases from V and 5 bases from J, with 15 bases between. Germline assignment: CDR1 MNHNY and CDR2 SVGAGI (reference sequence). The chain has TRBV6-6 and TRBJ2-5, with a weak D call TRBD1 (5 bases). The origin of this receptor is a man aged 18 to 30 who had mild COVID-19 (a few samples of this study predate the infection). Cell type and time point are not known. Sequencing was done on a sample of PBMCs or a T cell subset sorted from them (not recorded which). CDR3 DNA sequence: TGTGCCAGCAGTCAGCAAGGGGTTTATGAGACCCAGTACTTC. Translated, it gives CASSQQGVYETQYF.